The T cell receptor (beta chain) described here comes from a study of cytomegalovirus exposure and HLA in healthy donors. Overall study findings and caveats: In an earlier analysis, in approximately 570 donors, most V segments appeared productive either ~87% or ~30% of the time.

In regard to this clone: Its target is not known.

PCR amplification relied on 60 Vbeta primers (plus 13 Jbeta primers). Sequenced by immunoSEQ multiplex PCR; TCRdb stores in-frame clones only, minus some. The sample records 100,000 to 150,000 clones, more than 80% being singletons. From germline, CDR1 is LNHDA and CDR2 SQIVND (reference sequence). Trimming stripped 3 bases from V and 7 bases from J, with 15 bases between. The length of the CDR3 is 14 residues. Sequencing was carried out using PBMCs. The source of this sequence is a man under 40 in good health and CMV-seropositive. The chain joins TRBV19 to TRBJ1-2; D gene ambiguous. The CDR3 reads CASSMYEAPGGYTF. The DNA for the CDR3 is TGTGCCAGTAGTATGTATGAGGCCCCGGGTGGCTACACCTTC.